Described below is a single TCR beta chain sequence and its context. Its cognate antigen is unknown. The source of the sample is a study of cytomegalovirus exposure and HLA in healthy donors. The CDR3 is 11 residues long. The germline gives CDR1 DFQATT, CDR2 SNEGSKA (reference sequence). V shed 6 bases, J shed 7 bases, and the junction held 3 bases outside the gene matches. Findings and limits, study-wide: The TCR clusters that emerged in the first cohort tended, a later analysis found, to co-occur in the 120 or so validation repertoires. Whilst most TCR sequences proved rare, a subset of public TCRs occurred across many donors. Among the CMV-associated chains, three were confirmed in vitro as specific for CMV antigens. Reports described diagnosis of cytomegalovirus status by the classifier as highly specific and sensitive.

TCRdb's table, derived via immunoSEQ multiplex PCR, lists solely in-frame clones and lacks some. The table includes over 150,000 clones, about 86% detected once. V gene TRBV20-1 combines with J gene TRBJ2-1; the match to TRBD1 covers 7 bases. This sequence originates from a human donor in good health. The source material was PBMCs. In DNA, the CDR3 is TGCAGTGCCCAACAGGGGAATGAGCAGTTCTTC. Protein sequence: CSAQQGNEQFF.